Below, 10 T cell receptor beta chains from the same sample are listed, as sequenced in a study of Ad26.COV2.S vaccination and SARS-CoV-2 variants. Treatment of the sample: 15 to 20 received Ad26.COV2.S at low or high dose, single or two shots; 5 received placebo; per-sample allocation not given. Following the first vaccine or placebo injection, samples were taken on day 63. Sequencing used immunoSEQ multiplex PCR; TCRdb keeps in-frame clones, though not all of them. This sample yields some 340,000 clones, of which around four fifths are seen a single time; 2.1% belongs to the top ten. This material consisted of peripheral blood, taken in a trial of Ad26.COV2.S vaccine versus placebo. These receptors were collected from a person between 18 and 65 years old who received the Ad26.COV2.S COVID-19 vaccine or a placebo.

There are a few counts of this clone. This rearrangement joins TRBV27 to TRBJ1-2; D may be TRBD1 (5 bases). V lost 6 bases to trimming and J lost 0 bases, with 17 bases between them. Germline CDR1 MNHEY, CDR2 SMNVEV (reference sequence). This CDR3 has 16 residues. The CDR3 loop reads CASSLNLDTSNYGYTF. The CDR3 DNA follows: TGTGCCAGCAGCCTCAACCTGGACACTTCTAACTATGGCTACACCTTC.

The chain has TRBV10-3 and TRBJ1-6, with 7 bases that match TRBD1. Germline values: CDR1 ENHRY, CDR2 SYGVKD. The CDR3 contains 17 residues. V gave up 3 bases and J gave up 3 bases; unmatched junction bases: 8. CDR3 protein: CAISETQGRGYNSPLHF. CDR3 nucleotides: TGTGCCATCAGTGAAACACAGGGGAGAGGCTATAATTCACCCCTCCACTTT.

The rearrangement links TRBV12-3 or TRBV12-4 to TRBJ2-1; no definite D call. V was trimmed by 4 bases and J by 9 bases, leaving 13 bases between them. This CDR3 spans 13 amino acids. CDR3 coding DNA: TGTGCCAGCAGTTCCCTAATGTCGGGTGAGCAGTTCTTC. As protein: CASSSLMSGEQFF.

This clone was observed a single time. The chain links TRBV11-2 to TRBJ2-5, with a possible D match to TRBD2 (6 bases). The V end lost 5 bases, the J end lost 4 bases, and 17 bases lay between the germline ends. Germline V CDR1 and CDR2: SGHAT, FQNNGV. CDR3 length equals 15 residues. The CDR3 coding sequence is TGTGCCAGCAGCCTTACTCTCGGGGGACTAGAGACCCAGTACTTC. Amino acid sequence: CASSLTLGGLETQYF.

The chain is built from TRBV14 and TRBJ1-4; 7 bases are a match to TRBD1. CDR3 size: 13 residues. V dropped 5 bases and J dropped 7; count of bases not matched to a gene: 4. Germline CDR1 is SGHDN and CDR2 is FVKESK. The CDR3 nucleotides read TGTGCCAGCAGCGGACCAGGGGGTGAAAAACTGTTTTTT. Its translation is CASSGPGGEKLFF.

V usage is TRBV6-6 and J usage is TRBJ1-5; tentatively, D is TRBD1 (5 bases). V lost 1 base to trimming and J lost 4 bases, with 14 bases between them. The CDR3 runs 16 residues. Germline V CDR1 and CDR2: MNHNY, SVGAGI (reference sequence). The CDR3 loop reads CASSYYGTSFNQPQHF. CDR3 sequence (DNA): TGTGCCAGCAGTTACTACGGGACTAGTTTTAATCAGCCCCAGCATTTT.

The chain couples TRBV9 to TRBJ2-1; D perhaps matches TRBD1 (5 bases). This CDR3 contains 15 residues. CDR1 and CDR2 from the germline V gene are SGDLS and YYNGEE. The ends were cut back, 4 bases at V and 6 bases at J, with 17 bases in the middle. For the CDR3, the DNA is TGTGCCAGCAGCTCCAGGGATCCGAGGTTCAATGAGCAGTTCTTC. Its protein product is CASSSRDPRFNEQFF.

The chain joins TRBV10-3 to TRBJ1-5; D is undetermined. V lost 2 bases and J lost 4, with 9 bases in between. Germline V gene lookup returns CDR1 ENHRY and CDR2 SYGVKD. The CDR3 extends over 14 amino acids. The CDR3 sequence is CAISEAGFNQPQHF. The CDR3, as DNA: TGTGCCATCAGTGAGGCTGGGTTTAATCAGCCCCAGCATTTT.

The chain employs TRBV28 and TRBJ1-2, with unresolved D. CDR1 MDHEN and CDR2 SYDVKM come from the germline V gene. This CDR3 is built from 12 residues. V gave up 5 bases and J gave up 5 bases, with 9 bases separating them. The CDR3, as DNA: TGTGCCAGCAGTGCGGACGTATATGGCTACACCTTC. This translates into CASSADVYGYTF.

This chain uses TRBV12-3 or TRBV12-4 with TRBJ1-5; D not resolved. Trimming left V 4 bases short and J 0 bases short, with 4 bases between. CDR3 length: 13 amino acids. The CDR3: CASSSNSNQPQHF. CDR3 DNA: TGTGCCAGCAGTTCAAATAGCAATCAGCCCCAGCATTTT.